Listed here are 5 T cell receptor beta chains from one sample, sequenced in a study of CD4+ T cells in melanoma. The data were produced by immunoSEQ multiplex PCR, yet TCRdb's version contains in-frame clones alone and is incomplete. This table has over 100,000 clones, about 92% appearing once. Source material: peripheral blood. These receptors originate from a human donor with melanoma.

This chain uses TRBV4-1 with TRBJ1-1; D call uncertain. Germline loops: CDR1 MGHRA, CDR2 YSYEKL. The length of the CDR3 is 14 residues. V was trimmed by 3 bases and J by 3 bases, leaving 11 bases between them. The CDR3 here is CASSQRSLDTEAFF. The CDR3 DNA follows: TGCGCCAGCAGCCAGCGAAGTCTGGACACTGAAGCTTTCTTT.

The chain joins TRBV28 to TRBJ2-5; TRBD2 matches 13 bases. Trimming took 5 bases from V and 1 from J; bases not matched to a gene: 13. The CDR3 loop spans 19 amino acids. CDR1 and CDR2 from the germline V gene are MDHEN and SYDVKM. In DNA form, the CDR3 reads TGTGCCAGCAGTATGGGACTAGCGGGACGTGTGGGGGGCCAAGAGACCCAGTACTTC. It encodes CASSMGLAGRVGGQETQYF.

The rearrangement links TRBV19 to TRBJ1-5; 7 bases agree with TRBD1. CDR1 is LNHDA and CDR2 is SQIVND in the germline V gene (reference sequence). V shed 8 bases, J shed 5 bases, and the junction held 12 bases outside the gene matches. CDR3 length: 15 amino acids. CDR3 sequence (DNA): TGTGCCAGTTCACCTGCGGACAGGCGGTATCAGCCCCAGCATTTT. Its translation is CASSPADRRYQPQHF.

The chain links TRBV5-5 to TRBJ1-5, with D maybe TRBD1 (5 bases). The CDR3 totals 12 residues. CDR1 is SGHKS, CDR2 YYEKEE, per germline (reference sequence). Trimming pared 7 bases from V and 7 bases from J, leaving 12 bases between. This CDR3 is CASRRGGQPQHF. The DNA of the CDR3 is TGTGCCAGCCGCCGGGGGGGACAGCCCCAGCATTTT.

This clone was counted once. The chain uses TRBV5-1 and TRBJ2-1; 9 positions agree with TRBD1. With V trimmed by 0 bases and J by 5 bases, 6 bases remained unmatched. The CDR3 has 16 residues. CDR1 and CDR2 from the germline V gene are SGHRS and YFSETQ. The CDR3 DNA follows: TGCGCCAGCAGCTTGGAGGTTGGGACAGGGAACAATGAGCAGTTCTTC. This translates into CASSLEVGTGNNEQFF.